These 27 T cell receptor beta chains originate from one sample sequenced in a study of blood T cell repertoires in COVID-19. The repertoire was sequenced with immunoSEQ multiplex PCR; TCRdb's copy has only in-frame clones and lacks some. The profile shows under 250,000 clones, roughly four fifths of them singletons. Sequencing used peripheral blood. These receptors were collected from a woman aged 40-49 years with acute or convalescent COVID-19.

For this clone: The limits of the CDR3 on the DNA are not certain, so only TCRdb's listed CDR3 is given. CDR3 loop: CAWSVVGVGIF. The chain employs TRBV30 and TRBJ2-1; TRBD1 reflects the table's D call only, with no check against the DNA. 11 amino acids form the CDR3, both terminal residues included. Germline-derived CDR1 and CDR2 are GTSNPN and SVGIG (reference sequence).

The rearrangement links TRBV6-6 to TRBJ2-3; D perhaps matches TRBD2 (6 bases). Trimming removed 5 bases from V and 0 bases from J, with 12 bases in between. The CDR3 sequence is 15 residues long. Germline values: CDR1 MNHNY, CDR2 SVGAGI (reference sequence). The CDR3: CASSRLGTSTDTQYF. CDR3 DNA sequence: TGTGCCAGCAGTAGACTAGGCACTAGCACAGATACGCAGTATTTT.

In this sample, this clone turned up once. This chain connects TRBV12-5 to TRBJ2-2, with 8 bases identical to TRBD1. CDR1 and CDR2 (germline): LGHNT, FRNRAP. CDR3 size: 18 residues. Unmatched junction bases numbered 14, after V lost 1 base and J lost 7 bases. The CDR3 reads CASGLGPARTGTVGELFF. CDR3 nucleotides: TGTGCTAGTGGTTTGGGCCCCGCTCGGACAGGGACAGTCGGGGAGCTGTTTTTT.

The gene calls are TRBV5-1 and TRBJ2-4; 8 bases align to TRBD1. This CDR3 has 16 amino acids. V was clipped by 0 bases and J by 5 bases; unmatched bases: 7. CDR1 is SGHRS and CDR2 is YFSETQ in the germline V gene. Written as DNA, the CDR3 is TGCGCCAGCAGCTTGGAGACAGGGGTTGGACAAAACATTCAGTACTTC. Translating gives CASSLETGVGQNIQYF.

The table lists this clone with a few counts. The chain links TRBV5-1 to TRBJ2-3; D unresolved. The germline CDR1 and CDR2 sequences are SGHRS and YFSETQ. The CDR3 contains 15 residues. V was pared by 0 bases and J by 0 bases, with 8 bases between. The CDR3 sequence: CASSLESSSTDTQYF. The CDR3 region has the DNA TGCGCCAGCAGCTTGGAGAGTTCTAGCACAGATACGCAGTATTTT.

This clone was observed a single time. The V and J genes are TRBV5-6 and TRBJ2-7; TRBD1 is a possible D gene (5 bases). V lost 3 bases, J lost 2 bases, and 12 bases lay in between. The CDR3 sequence is 14 residues long. Germline lookup yields CDR1 SGHDT and CDR2 YYEEEE. CDR3 region: CASSWQGVAYEQYF. The CDR3 DNA follows: TGTGCCAGCAGCTGGCAGGGTGTCGCCTACGAGCAGTACTTC.

V usage is TRBV5-1 and J usage is TRBJ2-5, with 10 bases fitting TRBD2. CDR3 length: 16 amino acids. CDR1 and CDR2 (germline): SGHRS, YFSETQ. Trimming removed 4 bases from V and 1 base from J; junction bases left unmatched: 7. This CDR3 reads CASSTVGLAVQETQYF. The CDR3 DNA reads as TGCGCCAGCAGCACCGTTGGACTAGCGGTCCAAGAGACCCAGTACTTC.

This clone was detected a few times. The genes are TRBV7-9 and TRBJ1-3, with 7 bases fitting TRBD1. The V segment lost 5 bases and the J segment 2 bases; nucleotides outside the gene matches: 9. CDR1 SEHNR and CDR2 FQNEAQ come from the germline V gene (reference sequence). The CDR3 is 16 amino acids. CDR3 region: CASSPDRDIAGNTIYF. The CDR3 DNA is TGTGCCAGCAGCCCCGACAGGGACATCGCTGGAAACACCATATATTTT.

The chain recombines TRBV24-1 with TRBJ1-2; TRBD1 aligns across 9 bases. This CDR3 is built from 17 residues. V was pared by 4 bases and J by 1 base, with 9 bases of the junction left unmatched. Germline CDR1 is KGHDR and CDR2 is SFDVKD. The chain's CDR3 is CATSDAGTGTNNYGYTF. Written as DNA, the CDR3 is TGTGCCACCAGTGACGCCGGGACAGGGACGAATAACTATGGCTACACCTTC.

There are a few counts of this clone. The chain recombines TRBV4-2 with TRBJ1-3; 7 nucleotides align to TRBD1. Germline trimming cut 0 bases from V and 4 bases from J; bases unmatched to any gene: 6. The CDR3 is 16 amino acids. Per germline, CDR1 LGHNA and CDR2 YNFKEQ. The DNA of the CDR3 is TGTGCCAGCAGCCAAGATCTCGACAGGGTCGGAAACACCATATATTTT. Translation gives CASSQDLDRVGNTIYF.

V usage is TRBV27 and J usage is TRBJ2-3; TRBD2 is a possible D gene (6 bases). V dropped 1 base and J dropped 2 bases, with 19 bases sitting between them. CDR1 MNHEY and CDR2 SMNVEV come from the germline V gene (reference sequence). The CDR3 loop spans 18 amino acids. This CDR3 is CASSLFPRPGLHTDTQYF. CDR3 DNA: TGTGCCAGCAGTTTATTCCCCCGGCCGGGACTTCACACAGATACGCAGTATTTT.

The chain combines TRBV27 with TRBJ1-1, with D perhaps TRBD1 (5 bases). Trimming took 5 bases from V and 0 from J, leaving 19 bases between them. The germline CDR1 and CDR2 sequences are MNHEY and SMNVEV (reference sequence). The CDR3 contains 17 residues. In DNA, the CDR3 is TGTGCCAGCAGTACGACAGTAAATTCGGGCCTGAACACTGAAGCTTTCTTT. Its translation is CASSTTVNSGLNTEAFF.

The chain employs TRBV4-2 and TRBJ2-7; 10 positions match TRBD2. The CDR3 has 17 amino acids. The J segment lost 0 bases and the V segment lost 2 bases, leaving 7 bases of the junction unmatched. From germline, CDR1 is LGHNA and CDR2 YNFKEQ. The CDR3 loop reads CASSQSNLAGASYEQYF. The CDR3, as DNA: TGTGCCAGCAGCCAATCCAATCTAGCGGGGGCCTCCTACGAGCAGTACTTC.

The chain recombines TRBV6-2 or TRBV6-3 with TRBJ1-6, with TRBD1 as a possible D gene (6 bases). CDR1 MNHEY and CDR2 SVGEGT come from the germline V gene. V was shortened by 2 bases and J by 10 bases, with 15 bases between the two germline ends. CDR3 length equals 15 residues. The DNA for the CDR3 is TGTGCCAGCAGTTACGACCGGGACAAAGGCTCACCCCTCCACTTT. Protein product: CASSYDRDKGSPLHF.

A single count supports this clone. The chain links TRBV7-2 to TRBJ2-2, with D possibly matching TRBD1 (6 bases). The germline V and J ends were trimmed by 2 bases and 5 bases, with 6 bases remaining between them. The germline CDR1 and CDR2 sequences are SGHTA and FQGNSA. This CDR3 is 13 amino acids long. The CDR3 bases are TGTGCCAGCAGCTTAACAGGGACCGGGGAGCTGTTTTTT. Its translation is CASSLTGTGELFF.

This clone was seen just once. The genes are TRBV12-3 or TRBV12-4 and TRBJ2-1; no definite D call. V was clipped by 6 bases and J by 8 bases, with 11 bases between them. The CDR3 has 12 residues. The DNA for the CDR3 is TGTGCCAGCAGCTTACTTTCCTATGAGCAGTTCTTC. Encoded protein: CASSLLSYEQFF.

The gene calls are TRBV18 and TRBJ1-1; D gene unclear. The V gene lost 8 bases and the J gene lost 3 bases, with 13 bases spanning the gap. CDR1 is KGHSH, CDR2 LQKENI, per germline. CDR3 length: 13 amino acids. The CDR3 spells CASRGSQDTEAFF. CDR3 bases: TGTGCCAGCCGAGGGAGCCAGGACACTGAAGCTTTCTTT.

This sequence joins TRBV2 and TRBJ1-4, with TRBD1 identical over 11 bases. Losses at the gene ends were 6 bases for V and 6 bases for J; bases not matched to a gene: 6. CDR1 is SNHLY, CDR2 FYNNEI, per germline. This CDR3 has 15 residues. CDR3 sequence: CASSHGQGAHEKLFF. The CDR3 bases are TGTGCCAGCAGCCACGGACAGGGGGCGCATGAAAAACTGTTTTTT.

A note on this clone: Other DNA sequences in this sample translate to the same CDR3. V and J are TRBV10-3 and TRBJ2-3, with 7 nucleotides matching TRBD1. The trim removed 6 bases at V and 1 base at J, leaving 1 base unmatched. Germline loops: CDR1 ENHRY, CDR2 SYGVKD. This CDR3 comprises 13 residues. CDR3 nucleotides: TGTGCCATCAGCGGACAGGGCACAGATACGCAGTATTTT. Encoded protein: CAISGQGTDTQYF.

This rearrangement joins TRBV19 to TRBJ1-1; D call uncertain. The CDR3 spans 13 residues. V shed 6 bases and J shed 1 base, with 9 bases lying between them. Germline values: CDR1 LNHDA, CDR2 SQIVND (reference sequence). CDR3 in amino acids: CASSPSGNTEAFF. For the CDR3, the DNA is TGTGCCAGTAGCCCCTCAGGGAACACTGAAGCTTTCTTT. Based on the CDR3 plus reference TRBV19 and TRBJ1-1, the full variable domain is DGGITQSPKYLFRKEGQNVTLSCEQNLNHDAMYWYRQDPGQGLRLIYYSQIVNDFQKGDIAEGYSVSREKKESFPLTVTSAQKNPTAFYLCASSPSGNTEAFFGQGTRLTVV.

To note about this clone: The same CDR3 can be traced to other DNA sequences in this sample. The genes are TRBV3-1 (or the pseudogene TRBV3-2) and TRBJ1-1; weak D call: TRBD1 (5 bases). Trimming pared 2 bases from V and 7 bases from J, leaving 8 bases between. This CDR3 has 12 amino acids. Germline V gene lookup returns CDR1 LGHDT and CDR2 YNNKEL (reference sequence). Here the CDR3 DNA reads TGTGCCAGCAGCCAAACAGGTATTGAAGCTTTCTTT. Encoded protein: CASSQTGIEAFF.

This clone was seen a single time. This chain connects TRBV3-1 (or the pseudogene TRBV3-2) to TRBJ1-3; 7 bases fit TRBD1. The length of the CDR3 is 16 residues. Germline V lookup: CDR1 LGHDT, CDR2 YNNKEL (reference sequence). V shed 2 bases, J shed 0 bases, and the junction held 4 bases outside the gene matches. The CDR3 protein is CASSQPGQISGNTIYF. In DNA form, the CDR3 reads TGTGCCAGCAGCCAACCGGGACAGATCTCTGGAAACACCATATATTTT.

The V call is TRBV18, the J call TRBJ2-6; weak D call: TRBD1 (5 bases). The germline CDR1 and CDR2 sequences are KGHSH and LQKENI. This CDR3 comprises 15 residues. V lost 3 bases to trimming and J lost 4 bases, with 10 bases between them. CDR3 in DNA: TGTGCCAGCTCACCCTCAGGGTCGGGGGCCAACGTCCTGACTTTC. Protein sequence: CASSPSGSGANVLTF. Using reference TRBV18 and TRBJ2-6 for the parts outside the CDR3, the full variable domain is NAGVMQNPRHLVRRRGQEARLRCSPMKGHSHVYWYRQLPEEGLKFMVYLQKENIIDESGMPKERFSAEFPKEGPSILRIQQVVRGDSAAYFCASSPSGSGANVLTFGAGSRLTVL.

The chain has TRBV6-1 and TRBJ1-2, with D tentatively TRBD1 (6 bases). The V end was cut by 4 bases, the J end by 5 bases, with 20 bases between. CDR3 length: 16 amino acids. Per germline, CDR1 MNHNS and CDR2 SASEGT. CDR3 amino acids: CASSVNFRDNPYGYTF. CDR3 sequence (DNA): TGTGCCAGCAGTGTGAATTTCCGGGACAATCCTTATGGCTACACCTTC.

This chain links TRBV15 with TRBJ1-3; D perhaps matches TRBD1 (5 bases). The CDR3 is 14 residues long. Germline V CDR1 and CDR2: LNHNV, YYDKDF (reference sequence). The V and J ends lost 4 bases and 0 bases respectively, with 7 bases between them. CDR3 bases: TGTGCCACCAGCACGGGGGACTCTGGAAACACCATATATTTT. Its translation: CATSTGDSGNTIYF.

This clone was detected only once. The chain employs TRBV5-4 and TRBJ2-7; D gene unclear. CDR1 and CDR2 (germline): SGHNT, YYREEE (reference sequence). V was cut by 0 bases and J by 3 bases, with 7 bases left in between. CDR3 length: 13 amino acids. The DNA of the CDR3 is TGTGCCAGCAGCTTGGGACAAGACTACGAGCAGTACTTC. Encoded protein: CASSLGQDYEQYF.

The chain uses TRBV27 and TRBJ2-7; D is unclear. The CDR3 loop spans 14 amino acids. V dropped 1 base and J dropped 4 bases, with 11 bases sitting between them. The germline V gene has CDR1 MNHEY and CDR2 SMNVEV (reference sequence). CDR3 in DNA: TGTGCCAGCAGTTTATTAGGAGACCGGTACGAGCAGTACTTC. As protein: CASSLLGDRYEQYF.